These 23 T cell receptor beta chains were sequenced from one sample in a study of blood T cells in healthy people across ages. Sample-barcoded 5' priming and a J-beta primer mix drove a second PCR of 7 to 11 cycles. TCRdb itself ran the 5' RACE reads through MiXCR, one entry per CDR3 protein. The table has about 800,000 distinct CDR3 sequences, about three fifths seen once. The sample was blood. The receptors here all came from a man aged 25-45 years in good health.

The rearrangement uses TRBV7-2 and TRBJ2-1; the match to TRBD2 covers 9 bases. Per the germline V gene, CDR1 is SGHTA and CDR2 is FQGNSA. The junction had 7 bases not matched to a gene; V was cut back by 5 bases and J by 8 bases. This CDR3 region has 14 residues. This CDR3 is CASSVATSGDEQFF. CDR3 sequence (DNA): TGTGCCAGCAGCGTCGCGACTAGCGGAGATGAGCAGTTCTTC. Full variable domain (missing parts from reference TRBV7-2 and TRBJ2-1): GAGVSQSPSNKVTEKGKDVELRCDPISGHTALYWYRQSLGQGLEFLIYFQGNSAPDKSGLPSDRFSAERTGGSVSTLTIQRTQQEDSAVYLCASSVATSGDEQFFGPGTRLTVL.

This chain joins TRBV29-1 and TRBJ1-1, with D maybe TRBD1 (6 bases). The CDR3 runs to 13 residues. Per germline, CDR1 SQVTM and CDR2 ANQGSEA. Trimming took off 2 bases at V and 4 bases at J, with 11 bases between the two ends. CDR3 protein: CSVEMGAGTEAFF. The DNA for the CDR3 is TGCAGCGTTGAAATGGGGGCTGGCACTGAAGCTTTCTTT.

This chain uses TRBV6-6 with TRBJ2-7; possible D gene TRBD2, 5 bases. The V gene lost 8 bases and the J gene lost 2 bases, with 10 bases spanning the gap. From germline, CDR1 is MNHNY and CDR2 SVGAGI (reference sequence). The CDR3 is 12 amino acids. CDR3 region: CASAAGAYEQYF. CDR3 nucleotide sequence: TGTGCCAGCGCAGCCGGGGCCTACGAGCAGTACTTC.

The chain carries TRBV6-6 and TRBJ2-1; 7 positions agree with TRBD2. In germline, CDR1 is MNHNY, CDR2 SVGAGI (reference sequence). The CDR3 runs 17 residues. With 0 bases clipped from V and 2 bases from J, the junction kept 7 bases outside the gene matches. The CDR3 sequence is CASSYSRVRGAYNEQFF. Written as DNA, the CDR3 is TGTGCCAGCAGTTACTCGAGGGTCCGGGGGGCCTACAATGAGCAGTTCTTC.

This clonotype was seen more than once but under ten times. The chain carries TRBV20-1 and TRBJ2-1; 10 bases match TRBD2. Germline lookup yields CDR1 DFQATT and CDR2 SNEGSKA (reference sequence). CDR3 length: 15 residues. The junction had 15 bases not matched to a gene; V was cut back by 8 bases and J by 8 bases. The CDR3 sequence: CSTPGASGGGDEQFF. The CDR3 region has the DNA TGCAGTACCCCCGGGGCTAGCGGGGGAGGGGATGAGCAGTTCTTC.

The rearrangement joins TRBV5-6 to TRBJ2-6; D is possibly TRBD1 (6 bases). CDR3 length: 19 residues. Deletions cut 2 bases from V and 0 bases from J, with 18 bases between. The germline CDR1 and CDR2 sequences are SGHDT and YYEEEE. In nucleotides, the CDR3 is TGTGCCAGCAGCTTCCACGACAGGTTTCCGAGCTCTGGGGCCAACGTCCTGACTTTC. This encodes CASSFHDRFPSSGANVLTF.

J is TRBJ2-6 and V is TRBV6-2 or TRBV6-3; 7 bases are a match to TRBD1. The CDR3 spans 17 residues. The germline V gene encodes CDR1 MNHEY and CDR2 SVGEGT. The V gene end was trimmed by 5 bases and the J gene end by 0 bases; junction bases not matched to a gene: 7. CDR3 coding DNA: TGTGCCAGCAGTGACAGACAGGGTAGCTCTGGGGCCAACGTCCTGACTTTC. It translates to CASSDRQGSSGANVLTF.

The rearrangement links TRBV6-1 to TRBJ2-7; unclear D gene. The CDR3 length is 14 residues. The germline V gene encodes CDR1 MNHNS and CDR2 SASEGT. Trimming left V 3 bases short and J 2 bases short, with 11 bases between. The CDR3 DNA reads TGTGCCAGCAGTGATACCTTTCGAGCCTACGAGCAGTACTTC. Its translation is CASSDTFRAYEQYF.

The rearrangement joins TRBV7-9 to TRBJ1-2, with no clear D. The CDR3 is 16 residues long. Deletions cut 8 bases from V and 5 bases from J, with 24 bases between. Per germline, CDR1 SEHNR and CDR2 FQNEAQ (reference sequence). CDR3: CASVSLEQIFIYGYTF. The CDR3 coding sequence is TGTGCCAGCGTCAGCTTGGAGCAGATTTTTATTTATGGCTACACCTTC.

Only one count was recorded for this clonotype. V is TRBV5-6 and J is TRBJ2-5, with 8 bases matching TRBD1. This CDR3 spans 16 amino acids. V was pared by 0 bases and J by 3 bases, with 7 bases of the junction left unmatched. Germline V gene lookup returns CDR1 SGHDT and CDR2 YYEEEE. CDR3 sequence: CASSLAGGGTEETQYF. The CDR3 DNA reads TGTGCCAGCAGCTTGGCAGGGGGCGGCACAGAAGAGACCCAGTACTTC.

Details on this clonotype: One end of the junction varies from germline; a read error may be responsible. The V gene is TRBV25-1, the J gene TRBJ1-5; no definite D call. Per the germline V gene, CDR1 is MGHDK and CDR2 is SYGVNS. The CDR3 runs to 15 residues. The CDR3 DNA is TGTGCCAGCAGTGAGGGATTAGGACCTGATCAGCCCCGGCATTTT. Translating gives CASSEGLGPDQPRHF.

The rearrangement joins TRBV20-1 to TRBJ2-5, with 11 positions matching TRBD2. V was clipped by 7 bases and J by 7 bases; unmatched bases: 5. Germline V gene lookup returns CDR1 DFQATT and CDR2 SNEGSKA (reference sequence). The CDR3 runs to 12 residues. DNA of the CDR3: TGCAGTGTCCTCGGGACTAGCGGGACCCAGTACTTC. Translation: CSVLGTSGTQYF.

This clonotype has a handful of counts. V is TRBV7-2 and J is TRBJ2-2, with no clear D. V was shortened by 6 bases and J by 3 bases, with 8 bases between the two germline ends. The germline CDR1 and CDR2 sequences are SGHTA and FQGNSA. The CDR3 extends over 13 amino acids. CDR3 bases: TGTGCCAGCAGTCAAACCTACACCGGGGAGCTGTTTTTT. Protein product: CASSQTYTGELFF.

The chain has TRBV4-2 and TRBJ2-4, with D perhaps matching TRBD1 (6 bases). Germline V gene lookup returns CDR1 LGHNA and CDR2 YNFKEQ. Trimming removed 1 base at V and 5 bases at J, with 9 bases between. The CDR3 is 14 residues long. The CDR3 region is CASSQGTAENIQYF. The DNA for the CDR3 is TGTGCCAGCAGCCAAGGGACAGCTGAAAACATTCAGTACTTC.

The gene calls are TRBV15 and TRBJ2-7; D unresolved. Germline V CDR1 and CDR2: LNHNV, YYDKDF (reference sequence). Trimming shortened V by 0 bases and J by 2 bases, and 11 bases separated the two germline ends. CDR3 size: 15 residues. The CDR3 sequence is CATSREEGTAYEQYF. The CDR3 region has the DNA TGTGCCACCAGCAGAGAGGAAGGCACAGCCTACGAGCAGTACTTC.

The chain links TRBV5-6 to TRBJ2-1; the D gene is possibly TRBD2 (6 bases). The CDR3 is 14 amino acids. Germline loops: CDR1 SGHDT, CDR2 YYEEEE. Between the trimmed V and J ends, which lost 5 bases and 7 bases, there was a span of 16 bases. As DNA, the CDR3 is TGTGCCAGCAGTTTTGGTCTAGCGATGAATGAGCAGTTCTTC. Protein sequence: CASSFGLAMNEQFF.

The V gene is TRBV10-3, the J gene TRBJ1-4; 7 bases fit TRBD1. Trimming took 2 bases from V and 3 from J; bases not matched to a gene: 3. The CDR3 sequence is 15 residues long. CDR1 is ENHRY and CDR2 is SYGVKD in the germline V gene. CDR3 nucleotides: TGTGCCATCAGTGAGGCGGGACAGCCTAATGAAAAACTGTTTTTT. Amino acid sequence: CAISEAGQPNEKLFF.

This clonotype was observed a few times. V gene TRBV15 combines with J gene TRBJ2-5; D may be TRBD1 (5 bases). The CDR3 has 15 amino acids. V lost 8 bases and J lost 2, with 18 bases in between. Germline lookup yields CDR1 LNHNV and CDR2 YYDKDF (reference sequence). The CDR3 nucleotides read TGTGCCACCGGTTTGAGGAGACAGTTACAAGAGACCCAGTACTTC. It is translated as CATGLRRQLQETQYF.

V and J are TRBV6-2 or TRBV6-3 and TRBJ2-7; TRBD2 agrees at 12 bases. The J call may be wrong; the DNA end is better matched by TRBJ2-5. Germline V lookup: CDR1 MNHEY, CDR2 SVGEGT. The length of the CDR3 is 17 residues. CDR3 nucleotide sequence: TGTGCCAGCAGTTACACAACCTCTCTAGCGGGAGGGGAGACCCAGTACTTC. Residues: CASSYTTSLAGGETQYF.

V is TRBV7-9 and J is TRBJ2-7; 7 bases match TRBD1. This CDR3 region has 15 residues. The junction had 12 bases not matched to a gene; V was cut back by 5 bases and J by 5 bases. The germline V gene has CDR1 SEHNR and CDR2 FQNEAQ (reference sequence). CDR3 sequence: CASSHTGVGWNEQYF. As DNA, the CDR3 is TGTGCCAGCAGCCACACAGGGGTTGGGTGGAACGAGCAGTACTTC. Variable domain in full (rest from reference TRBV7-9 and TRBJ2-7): DTGVSQNPRHKITKRGQNVTFRCDPISEHNRLYWYRQTLGQGPEFLTYFQNEAQLEKSRLLSDRFSAERPKGSFSTLEIQRTEQGDSAMYLCASSHTGVGWNEQYFGPGTRLTVT.

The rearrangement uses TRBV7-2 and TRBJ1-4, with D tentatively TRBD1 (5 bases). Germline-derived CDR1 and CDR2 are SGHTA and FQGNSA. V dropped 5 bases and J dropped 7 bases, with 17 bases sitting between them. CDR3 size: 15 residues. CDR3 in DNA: TGTGCCAGCAGCCTAGGTCAGAGGGGAACTGAAAAACTGTTTTTT. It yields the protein CASSLGQRGTEKLFF.

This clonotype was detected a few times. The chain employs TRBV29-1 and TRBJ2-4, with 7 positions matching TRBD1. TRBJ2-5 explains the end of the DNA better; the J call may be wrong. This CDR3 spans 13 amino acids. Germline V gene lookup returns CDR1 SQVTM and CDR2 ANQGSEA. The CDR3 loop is CSAFRTGEETQYF. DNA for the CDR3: TGCAGCGCTTTTAGGACAGGCGAAGAGACCCAGTACTTC.

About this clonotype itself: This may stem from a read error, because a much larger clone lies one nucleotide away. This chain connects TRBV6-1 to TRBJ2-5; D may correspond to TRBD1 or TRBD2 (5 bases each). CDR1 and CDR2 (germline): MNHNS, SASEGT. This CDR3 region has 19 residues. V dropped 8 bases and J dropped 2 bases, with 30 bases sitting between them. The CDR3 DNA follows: TGTGCCAGCCTGGAAGCCCCCCCACCGGGACGAGCGGAGCAAGAGACCCAGTACTTC. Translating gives CASLEAPPPGRAEQETQYF.